Judged by abundance, the clone carrying this T cell receptor delta chain is medium-sized. Per germline, CDR1 TSWWSYY and CDR2 QGS. The CDR3 covers 15 residues. V dropped 1 base and J dropped 7; count of bases not matched to a gene: 6. The sample comes from a study of human gamma delta and Vdelta1 T cells. TCRdb fed the PCR reads into CATT to redo clone calling. The sample consists of several thousand delta-chain clones, about 9.4% of them appearing once. The chain links TRDV1 to TRDJ1; 10 bases align to TRDD3. Sequenced sample: naive CD27+ Vdelta1 gamma-delta T cells from blood. The TCR was taken from a human donor in good health. In DNA, the CDR3 is TGTGCTCTTGGGGAACCTCGTACTGGGGGATGTAAACTCATCTTT. Encoded protein: CALGEPRTGGCKLIF.